The source of this T cell receptor beta chain is a study of cytomegalovirus exposure and HLA in healthy donors. Broader study findings: Cytomegalovirus association was assigned to about 150 TCR beta chains. Most of the CMV-associated TCR beta chains (in a later analysis) appeared to be HLA-restricted. 16,951 TCR beta sequences were associated with HLA alleles at 0.05 false discovery rate in a later analysis.

Turning to this clone: Its matching antigen is unknown.

The PCR used 60 Vbeta and 13 Jbeta primers. The repertoire was sequenced with immunoSEQ multiplex PCR; TCRdb's copy has only in-frame clones and lacks some. The repertoire holds 80,000 or so clones, with under 70% as singletons. The ends were cut back, 2 bases at V and 5 bases at J, with 13 bases in the middle. The CDR3 has 14 residues. Germline values: CDR1 SGHNT, CDR2 YYREEE (reference sequence). The sample comprised PBMCs. The origin of this receptor is a woman aged 50 to 60 in good health and CMV-seropositive. The chain carries TRBV5-4 and TRBJ2-5; tentatively, D is TRBD1 (6 bases). Written as DNA, the CDR3 is TGTGCCAGCAGCTTTCGTACAGGGAAGGAGACCCAGTACTTC. It translates to CASSFRTGKETQYF.